A single sample gave rise to the 17 T cell receptor beta chains below, sequenced in a study of blood T cell repertoires in COVID-19. Only in-frame clones appear in the TCRdb table, and some are missing; sequencing was by immunoSEQ multiplex PCR. The sample has 200,000 to 250,000 clones, 88% seen once. The sample consisted of peripheral blood. All receptors come from a man aged 70 or older with acute or convalescent COVID-19.

The chain is built from TRBV4-3 and TRBJ1-4; 8 positions agree with TRBD1. V was pared by 1 base and J by 7 bases, with 5 bases of the junction left unmatched. Germline V gene lookup returns CDR1 LGHNA and CDR2 YSLEER. This CDR3 comprises 15 residues. CDR3 in amino acids: CASSQAGQGGEKLFF. CDR3 coding DNA: TGCGCCAGCAGCCAAGCCGGACAGGGAGGTGAAAAACTGTTTTTT.

The V gene is TRBV29-1, the J gene TRBJ1-1, with 7 positions matching TRBD1. CDR1 SQVTM and CDR2 ANQGSEA come from the germline V gene. The CDR3 is 12 amino acids. Trimming cost V 7 bases and J 4 bases; bases outside gene matches: 6. The CDR3 coding sequence is TGCAGCGAAGTCGCAGGGGGCACTGAAGCTTTCTTT. It yields the protein CSEVAGGTEAFF.

The chain is built from TRBV3-1 (or the pseudogene TRBV3-2) and TRBJ2-2, with D perhaps TRBD1 (6 bases). CDR1 LGHDT and CDR2 YNNKEL come from the germline V gene (reference sequence). The CDR3 consists of 15 residues. V shed 0 bases and J shed 1 base, with 6 bases lying between them. The CDR3 DNA is TGTGCCAGCAGCCAAGAAGGGGGGAACACCGGGGAGCTGTTTTTT. Protein product: CASSQEGGNTGELFF.

This chain uses TRBV5-4 with TRBJ2-1, with 7 bases identical to TRBD1. The germline gives CDR1 SGHNT, CDR2 YYREEE (reference sequence). The J segment lost 0 bases and the V segment lost 5 bases, leaving 8 bases of the junction unmatched. The CDR3 is 16 amino acids. DNA for the CDR3: TGTGCCAGCAGTTCTACAGGGGCCAGCTCCTACAATGAGCAGTTCTTC. Its translation is CASSSTGASSYNEQFF.

The rearrangement links TRBV11-2 to TRBJ1-3, with a tentative D call TRBD1 (5 bases). Trimming cost V 3 bases and J 2 bases, with 5 bases left between them. This CDR3 spans 13 amino acids. In germline, CDR1 is SGHAT, CDR2 FQNNGV. Here the CDR3 DNA reads TGTGCCAGCAGCTTCAGGGCTGGAAACACCATATATTTT. It translates to CASSFRAGNTIYF.

The chain recombines TRBV2 with TRBJ2-7; the match to TRBD2 covers 7 bases. Germline assignment: CDR1 SNHLY and CDR2 FYNNEI. This CDR3 has 14 amino acids. With 7 bases clipped from V and 2 bases from J, the junction kept 8 bases outside the gene matches. CDR3 coding DNA: TGTGCCAGCATGACCGGACTAGTTCCCTACGAGCAGTACTTC. This gives the protein CASMTGLVPYEQYF.

This clone appeared a single time. This rearrangement joins TRBV24-1 to TRBJ2-5; 12 bases line up with TRBD2. This CDR3 spans 17 amino acids. Germline values: CDR1 KGHDR, CDR2 SFDVKD. V shed 4 bases and J 1 base; nucleotides not matched to a gene: 6. As DNA, the CDR3 is TGTGCCACCAGTGACCCAGGACTAGCGGGGTCCCAAGAGACCCAGTACTTC. This encodes CATSDPGLAGSQETQYF.

This clone was seen just once. The rearrangement links TRBV7-9 to TRBJ2-3; D call uncertain. Germline assignment: CDR1 SEHNR and CDR2 FQNEAQ (reference sequence). There are 13 residues in the CDR3. Trimming removed 4 bases from V and 0 bases from J, with 5 bases in between. As DNA, the CDR3 is TGTGCCAGCAGCTATCAGAGCACAGATACGCAGTATTTT. This gives the protein CASSYQSTDTQYF.

The chain employs TRBV7-3 and TRBJ2-7; D may be TRBD2 (6 bases). From germline, CDR1 is SGHTA and CDR2 FQGTGA. V was pared by 5 bases and J by 6 bases, with 14 bases between. The CDR3 length is 13 residues. The CDR3 sequence is CASSLATQSEQYF. Here the CDR3 DNA reads TGTGCCAGCAGCCTAGCGACTCAAAGCGAGCAGTACTTC.

The chain employs TRBV7-9 and TRBJ2-1; D is possibly TRBD2 (5 bases). Trimming pared 6 bases from V and 4 bases from J, leaving 16 bases between. The germline V gene has CDR1 SEHNR and CDR2 FQNEAQ (reference sequence). The CDR3 sequence is 15 residues long. The CDR3 DNA reads as TGTGCCAGCAGAAAGGGAGTTCAGAATTACAATGAGCAGTTCTTC. As protein: CASRKGVQNYNEQFF.

The chain joins TRBV4-2 to TRBJ2-7, with D perhaps TRBD1 (6 bases). Trimming pared 7 bases from V and 7 bases from J, leaving 26 bases between. The CDR3 loop spans 16 amino acids. Germline CDR1 is LGHNA and CDR2 is YNFKEQ. This CDR3 is CASKDQAYRVGGEQYF. In DNA form, the CDR3 reads TGTGCCAGCAAAGACCAGGCATACAGGGTTGGTGGGGAGCAGTACTTC.

V and J are TRBV24-1 and TRBJ1-5; 8 bases map to TRBD1. The CDR3 length is 12 residues. With 9 bases clipped from V and 7 bases from J, the junction kept 4 bases outside the gene matches. CDR1 and CDR2 (germline): KGHDR, SFDVKD. CDR3 region: CATGTGGQPQHF. For the CDR3, the DNA is TGTGCCACCGGAACAGGGGGACAGCCCCAGCATTTT.

This clone has just a few counts. The rearrangement links TRBV30 to TRBJ1-6; 7 positions agree with TRBD1. Germline lookup yields CDR1 GTSNPN and CDR2 SVGIG (reference sequence). CDR3 length: 13 residues. After removal of 4 bases from V and 6 bases from J, the junction contained 3 bases not matched to a gene. The DNA of the CDR3 is TGTGCCTGGACTGGGGACAGTAATTCACCCCTCCACTTT. It yields the protein CAWTGDSNSPLHF.

This chain uses TRBV29-1 with TRBJ1-2; 8 positions match TRBD1. The CDR3 is 16 residues long. The J segment lost 5 bases and the V segment lost 0 bases, leaving 11 bases of the junction unmatched. CDR1 is SQVTM, CDR2 ANQGSEA, per germline. The CDR3 nucleotides are TGCAGCGTTGAAGATCGGGGGACAGGAGGGGCATATGGCTACACCTTC. Protein product: CSVEDRGTGGAYGYTF.

This chain links TRBV4-2 with TRBJ2-5, with D possibly TRBD2 on 6 matching bases. Germline V gives CDR1 LGHNA, CDR2 YNFKEQ. CDR3 length: 17 residues. Trimming took 1 base from V and 2 from J, leaving 17 bases between them. The CDR3 nucleotides read TGTGCCAGCAGCCAAGGTGGGGGAGGCACAACACAAGAGACCCAGTACTTC. This codes for CASSQGGGGTTQETQYF.

The chain uses TRBV7-2 and TRBJ2-3; D is possibly TRBD2 (5 bases). Per germline, CDR1 SGHTA and CDR2 FQGNSA. The V and J ends lost 5 bases and 5 bases respectively, with 17 bases between them. The CDR3 has 15 residues. The CDR3 bases are TGTGCCAGCAGCCCAAACCGACTAAAGGGAGATACGCAGTATTTT. Amino acids: CASSPNRLKGDTQYF.

A single count supports this clone. The chain uses TRBV5-1 and TRBJ2-2; TRBD1 aligns across 12 bases. Trimming removed 4 bases from V and 6 bases from J; junction bases left unmatched: 16. Germline V gene sequence: CDR1 SGHRS, CDR2 YFSETQ. The CDR3 has 19 residues. The CDR3 DNA is TGCGCCAGCAGCAAAATACCATCCGGGACAGGGGGCACGGCCGGGGAGCTGTTTTTT. Translating gives CASSKIPSGTGGTAGELFF.